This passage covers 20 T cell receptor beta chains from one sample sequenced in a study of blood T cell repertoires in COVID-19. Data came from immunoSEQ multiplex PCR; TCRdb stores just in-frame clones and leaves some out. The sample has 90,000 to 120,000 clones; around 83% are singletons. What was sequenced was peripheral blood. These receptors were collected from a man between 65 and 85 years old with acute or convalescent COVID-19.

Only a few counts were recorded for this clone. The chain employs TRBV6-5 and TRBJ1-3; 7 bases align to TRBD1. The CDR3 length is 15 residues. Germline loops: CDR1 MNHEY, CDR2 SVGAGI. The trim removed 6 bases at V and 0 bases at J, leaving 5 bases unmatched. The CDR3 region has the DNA TGTGCCAGCAGGGCCGGGACAGACTCTGGAAACACCATATATTTT. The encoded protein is CASRAGTDSGNTIYF.

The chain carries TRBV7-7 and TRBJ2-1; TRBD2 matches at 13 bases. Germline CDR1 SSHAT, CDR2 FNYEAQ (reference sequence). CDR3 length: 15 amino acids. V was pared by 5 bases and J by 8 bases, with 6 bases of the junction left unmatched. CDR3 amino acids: CASSPGLAGLDEQFF. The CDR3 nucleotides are TGTGCCAGCAGCCCGGGACTAGCGGGGCTCGATGAGCAGTTCTTC.

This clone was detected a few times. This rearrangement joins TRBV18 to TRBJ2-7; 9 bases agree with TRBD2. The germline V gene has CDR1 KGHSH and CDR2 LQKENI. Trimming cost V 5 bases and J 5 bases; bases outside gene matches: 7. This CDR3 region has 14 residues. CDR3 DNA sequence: TGTGCCAGCTCAGCCATTAGGACTAGCGACGAGCAGTACTTC. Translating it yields CASSAIRTSDEQYF.

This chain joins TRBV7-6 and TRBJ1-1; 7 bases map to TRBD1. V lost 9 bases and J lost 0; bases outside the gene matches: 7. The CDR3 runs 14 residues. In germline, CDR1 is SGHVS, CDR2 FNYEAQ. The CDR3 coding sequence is TGTGCCAGGGGGACAGAAGTTATGAACACTGAAGCTTTCTTT. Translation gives CARGTEVMNTEAFF.

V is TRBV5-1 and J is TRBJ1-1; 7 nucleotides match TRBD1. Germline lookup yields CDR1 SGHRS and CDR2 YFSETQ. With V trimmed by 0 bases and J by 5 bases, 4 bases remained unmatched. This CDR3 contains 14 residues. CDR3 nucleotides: TGCGCCAGCAGCTTGGATACAGGGGAAACTGAAGCTTTCTTT. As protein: CASSLDTGETEAFF.

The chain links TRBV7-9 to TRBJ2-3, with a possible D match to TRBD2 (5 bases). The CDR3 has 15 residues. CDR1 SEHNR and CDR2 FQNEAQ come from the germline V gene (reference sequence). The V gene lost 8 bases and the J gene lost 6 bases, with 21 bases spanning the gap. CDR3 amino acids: CASVSSGRGVDTQYF. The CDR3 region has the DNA TGTGCCAGCGTTTCGTCGGGGAGAGGCGTTGATACGCAGTATTTT.

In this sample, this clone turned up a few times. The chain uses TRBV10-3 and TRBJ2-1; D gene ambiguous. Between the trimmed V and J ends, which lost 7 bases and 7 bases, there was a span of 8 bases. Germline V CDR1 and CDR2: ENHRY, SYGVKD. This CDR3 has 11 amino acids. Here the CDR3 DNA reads TGTGCCATCACTAACGTTAATGAGCAGTTCTTC. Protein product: CAITNVNEQFF.

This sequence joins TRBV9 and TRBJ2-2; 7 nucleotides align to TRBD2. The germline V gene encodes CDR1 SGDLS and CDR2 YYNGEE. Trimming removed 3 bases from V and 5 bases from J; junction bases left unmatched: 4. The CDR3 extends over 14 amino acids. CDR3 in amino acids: CASSGGRATGELFF. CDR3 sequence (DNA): TGTGCCAGCAGCGGGGGGAGGGCGACCGGGGAGCTGTTTTTT.

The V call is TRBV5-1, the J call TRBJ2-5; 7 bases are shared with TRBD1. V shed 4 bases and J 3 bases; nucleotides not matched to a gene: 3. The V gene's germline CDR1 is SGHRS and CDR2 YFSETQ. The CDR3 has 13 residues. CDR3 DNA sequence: TGCGCCAGCAGCCCTACAGGGGAAGAGACCCAGTACTTC. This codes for CASSPTGEETQYF. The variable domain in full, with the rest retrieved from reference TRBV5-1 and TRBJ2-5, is KAGVTQTPRYLIKTRGQQVTLSCSPISGHRSVSWYQQTPGQGLQFLFEYFSETQRNKGNFPGRFSGRQFSNSRSEMNVSTLELGDSALYLCASSPTGEETQYFGPGTRLLVL.

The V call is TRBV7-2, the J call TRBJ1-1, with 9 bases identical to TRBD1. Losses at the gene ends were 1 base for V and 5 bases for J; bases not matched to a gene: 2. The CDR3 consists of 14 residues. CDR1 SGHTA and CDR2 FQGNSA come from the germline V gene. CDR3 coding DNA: TGTGCCAGCAGCTTAGGGACAGGGGAGACTGAAGCTTTCTTT. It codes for CASSLGTGETEAFF.

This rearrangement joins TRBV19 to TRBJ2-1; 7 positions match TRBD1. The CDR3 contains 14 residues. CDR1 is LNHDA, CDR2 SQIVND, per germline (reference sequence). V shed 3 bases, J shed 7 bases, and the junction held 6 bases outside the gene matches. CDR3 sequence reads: CASSMNRGANEQFF. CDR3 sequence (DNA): TGTGCCAGTAGTATGAACAGGGGAGCGAATGAGCAGTTCTTC.

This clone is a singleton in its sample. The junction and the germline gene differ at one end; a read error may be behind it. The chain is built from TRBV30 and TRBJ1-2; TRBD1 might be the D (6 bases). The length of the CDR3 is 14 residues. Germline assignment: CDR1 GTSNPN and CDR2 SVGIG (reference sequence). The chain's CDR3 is CAWSVQSRGYSYTF. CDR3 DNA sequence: TGTGCCTGGAGTGTACAGAGCAGGGGCTATAGCTACACCTTC. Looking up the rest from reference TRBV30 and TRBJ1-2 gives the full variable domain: SQTIHQWPATLVQPVGSPLSLECTVEGTSNPNLYWYRQAAGRGLQLLFYSVGIGQISSEVPQNLSASRPQDRQFILSSKKLLLSDSGFYLCAWSVQSRGYSYTFGSGTRLTVV.

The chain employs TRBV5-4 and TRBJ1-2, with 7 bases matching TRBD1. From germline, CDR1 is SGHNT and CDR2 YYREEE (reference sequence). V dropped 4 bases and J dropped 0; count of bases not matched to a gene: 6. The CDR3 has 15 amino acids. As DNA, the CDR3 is TGTGCCAGCAGCCACTCAGGGGGTGCTAACTATGGCTACACCTTC. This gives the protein CASSHSGGANYGYTF.

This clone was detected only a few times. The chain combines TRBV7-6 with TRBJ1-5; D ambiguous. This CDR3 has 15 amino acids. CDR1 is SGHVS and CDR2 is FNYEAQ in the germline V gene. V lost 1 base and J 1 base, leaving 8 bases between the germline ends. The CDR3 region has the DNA TGTGCCAGCAGCTTAGGGGCGACGAGCAATCAGCCCCAGCATTTT. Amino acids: CASSLGATSNQPQHF.

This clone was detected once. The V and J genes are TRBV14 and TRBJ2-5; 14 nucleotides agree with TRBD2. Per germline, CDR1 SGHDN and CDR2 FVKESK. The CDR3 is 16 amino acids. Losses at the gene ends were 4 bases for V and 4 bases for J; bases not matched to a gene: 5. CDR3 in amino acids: CASSRRLAGGLETQYF. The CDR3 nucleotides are TGTGCCAGCAGCCGCCGACTAGCGGGGGGGCTAGAGACCCAGTACTTC.

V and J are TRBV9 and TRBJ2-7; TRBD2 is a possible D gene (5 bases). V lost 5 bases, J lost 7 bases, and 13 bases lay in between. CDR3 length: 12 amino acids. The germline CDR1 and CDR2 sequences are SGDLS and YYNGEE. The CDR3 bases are TGTGCCAGCAGTCGACCCGGACTGGAGCAGTACTTC. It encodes CASSRPGLEQYF.

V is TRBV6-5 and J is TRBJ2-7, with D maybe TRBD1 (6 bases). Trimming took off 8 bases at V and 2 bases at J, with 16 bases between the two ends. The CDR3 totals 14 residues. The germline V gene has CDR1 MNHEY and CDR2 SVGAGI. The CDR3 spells CASLPSRGTYEQYF. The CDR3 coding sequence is TGTGCCAGCCTCCCAAGTAGGGGGACCTACGAGCAGTACTTC.

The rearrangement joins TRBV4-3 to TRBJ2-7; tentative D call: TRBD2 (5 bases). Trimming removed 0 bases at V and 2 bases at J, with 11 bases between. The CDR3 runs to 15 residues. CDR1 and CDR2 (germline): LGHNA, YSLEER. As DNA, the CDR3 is TGCGCCAGCAGCCAAGATAGGACTGTTGCCTACGAGCAGTACTTC. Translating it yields CASSQDRTVAYEQYF.

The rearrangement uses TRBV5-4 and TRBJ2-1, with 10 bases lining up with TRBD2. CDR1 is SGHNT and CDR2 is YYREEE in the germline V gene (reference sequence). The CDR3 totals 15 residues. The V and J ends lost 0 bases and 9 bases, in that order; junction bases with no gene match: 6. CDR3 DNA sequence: TGTGCCAGCAGCTTGGCCGAGCGGGGGGGCTTTGAGCAGTTCTTC. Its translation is CASSLAERGGFEQFF.

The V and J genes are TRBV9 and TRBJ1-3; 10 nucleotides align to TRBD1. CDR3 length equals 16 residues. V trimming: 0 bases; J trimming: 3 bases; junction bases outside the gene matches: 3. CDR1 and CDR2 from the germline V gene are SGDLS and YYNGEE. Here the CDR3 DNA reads TGTGCCAGCAGCGTAGGAGGGACAGGGGATGGAAACACCATATATTTT. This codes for CASSVGGTGDGNTIYF.